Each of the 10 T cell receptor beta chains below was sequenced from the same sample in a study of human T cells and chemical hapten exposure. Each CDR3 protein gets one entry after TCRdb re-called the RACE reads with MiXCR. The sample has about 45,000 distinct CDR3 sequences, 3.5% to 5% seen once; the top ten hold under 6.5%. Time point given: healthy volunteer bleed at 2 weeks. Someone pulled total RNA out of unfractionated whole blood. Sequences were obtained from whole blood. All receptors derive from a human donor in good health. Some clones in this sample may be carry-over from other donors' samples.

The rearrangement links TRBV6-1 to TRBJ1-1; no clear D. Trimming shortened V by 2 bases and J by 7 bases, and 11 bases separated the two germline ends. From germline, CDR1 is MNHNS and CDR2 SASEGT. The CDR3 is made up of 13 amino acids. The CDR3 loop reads CASSENGGIEAFF. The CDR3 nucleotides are TGTGCCAGCAGTGAAAACGGAGGGATTGAAGCTTTCTTT.

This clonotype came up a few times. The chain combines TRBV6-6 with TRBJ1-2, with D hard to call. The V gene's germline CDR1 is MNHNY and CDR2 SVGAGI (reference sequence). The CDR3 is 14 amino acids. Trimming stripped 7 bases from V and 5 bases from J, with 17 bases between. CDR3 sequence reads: CASTPTPGFYGYTF. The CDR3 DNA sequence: TGTGCCAGCACCCCAACCCCAGGATTTTATGGCTACACCTTC.

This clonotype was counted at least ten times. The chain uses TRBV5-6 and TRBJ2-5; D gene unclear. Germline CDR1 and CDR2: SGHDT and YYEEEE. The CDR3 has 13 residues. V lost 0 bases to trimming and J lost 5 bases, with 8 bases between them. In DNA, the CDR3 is TGTGCCAGCAGCTTGGTGGAAACTGAGACCCAGTACTTC. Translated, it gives CASSLVETETQYF.

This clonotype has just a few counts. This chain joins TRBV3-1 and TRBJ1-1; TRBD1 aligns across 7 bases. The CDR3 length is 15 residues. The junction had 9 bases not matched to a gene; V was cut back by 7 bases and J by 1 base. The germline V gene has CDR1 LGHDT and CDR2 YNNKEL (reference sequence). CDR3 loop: CASTQMYRGNTEAFF. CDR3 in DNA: TGTGCCAGCACCCAGATGTACAGGGGGAACACTGAAGCTTTCTTT.

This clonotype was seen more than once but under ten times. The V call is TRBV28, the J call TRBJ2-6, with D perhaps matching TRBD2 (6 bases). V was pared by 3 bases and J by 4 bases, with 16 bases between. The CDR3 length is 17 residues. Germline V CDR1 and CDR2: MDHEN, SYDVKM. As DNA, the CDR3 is TGTGCCAGCAGTTTGGAGGGCGGGGTAGCAGGGGCCAACGTCCTGACTTTC. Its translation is CASSLEGGVAGANVLTF. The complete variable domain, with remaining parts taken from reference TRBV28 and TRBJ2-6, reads DVKVTQSSRYLVKRTGEKVFLECVQDMDHENMFWYRQDPGLGLRLIYFSYDVKMKEKGDIPEGYSVSREKKERFSLILESASTNQTSMYLCASSLEGGVAGANVLTFGAGSRLTVL.

The CDR3 region has the DNA TGTGCCAGCAGCCCGGGGACCGTTGAAGCTTTCTTT. This sequence encodes CASSPGTVEAFF. The chain uses TRBV11-2 and TRBJ1-1; a possible D gene is TRBD1 (5 bases). Germline lookup yields CDR1 SGHAT and CDR2 FQNNGV. The ends were cut back, 5 bases at V and 7 bases at J, with 11 bases in the middle. This CDR3 spans 12 amino acids.

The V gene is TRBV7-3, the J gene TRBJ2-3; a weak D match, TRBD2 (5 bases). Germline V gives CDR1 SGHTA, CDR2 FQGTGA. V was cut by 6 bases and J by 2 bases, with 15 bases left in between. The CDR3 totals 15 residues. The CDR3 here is CASRLRGLLTDTQYF. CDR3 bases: TGTGCCAGCAGATTGAGAGGACTTCTCACAGATACGCAGTATTTT.

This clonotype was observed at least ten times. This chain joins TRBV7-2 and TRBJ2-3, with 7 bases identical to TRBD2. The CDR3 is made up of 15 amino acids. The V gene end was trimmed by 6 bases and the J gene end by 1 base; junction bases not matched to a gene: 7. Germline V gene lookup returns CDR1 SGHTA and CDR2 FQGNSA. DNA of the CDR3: TGTGCCAGCAGGCCGAGACTAGCAGGCACAGATACGCAGTATTTT. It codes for CASRPRLAGTDTQYF.

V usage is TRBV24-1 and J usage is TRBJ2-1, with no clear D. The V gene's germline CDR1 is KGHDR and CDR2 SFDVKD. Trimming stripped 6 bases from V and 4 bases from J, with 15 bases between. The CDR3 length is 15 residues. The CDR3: CATSRWEKGYNEQFF. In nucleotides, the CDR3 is TGTGCCACCAGTCGATGGGAAAAAGGGTACAATGAGCAGTTCTTC.

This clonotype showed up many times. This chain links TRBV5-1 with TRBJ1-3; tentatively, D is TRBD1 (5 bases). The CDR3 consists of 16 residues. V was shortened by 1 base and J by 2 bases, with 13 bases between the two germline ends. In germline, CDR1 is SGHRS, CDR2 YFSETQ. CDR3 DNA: TGCGCCAGCAGCTTGAGTTTGGGGCAGGCTGGAAACACCATATATTTT. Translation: CASSLSLGQAGNTIYF. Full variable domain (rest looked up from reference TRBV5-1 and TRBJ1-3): KAGVTQTPRYLIKTRGQQVTLSCSPISGHRSVSWYQQTPGQGLQFLFEYFSETQRNKGNFPGRFSGRQFSNSRSEMNVSTLELGDSALYLCASSLSLGQAGNTIYFGEGSWLTVV.